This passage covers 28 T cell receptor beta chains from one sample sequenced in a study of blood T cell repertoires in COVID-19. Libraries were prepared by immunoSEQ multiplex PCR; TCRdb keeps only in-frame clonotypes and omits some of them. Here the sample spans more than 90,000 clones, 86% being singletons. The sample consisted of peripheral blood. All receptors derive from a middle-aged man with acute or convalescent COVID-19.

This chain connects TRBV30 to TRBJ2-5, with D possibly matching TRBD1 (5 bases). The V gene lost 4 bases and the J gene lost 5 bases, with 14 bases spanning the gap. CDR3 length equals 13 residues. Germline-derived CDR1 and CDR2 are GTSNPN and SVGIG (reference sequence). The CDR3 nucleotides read TGTGCCTGGACAACTACAGGTAGCGAGACCCAGTACTTC. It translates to CAWTTTGSETQYF.

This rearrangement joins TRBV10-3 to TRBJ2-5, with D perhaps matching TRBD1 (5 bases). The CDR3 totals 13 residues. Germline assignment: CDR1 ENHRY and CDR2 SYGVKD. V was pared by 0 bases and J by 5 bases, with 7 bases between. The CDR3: CAISESKGETQYF. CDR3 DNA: TGTGCCATCAGTGAGTCGAAGGGGGAGACCCAGTACTTC.

The CDR3 is CASSQELGETYEQYF. The CDR3 nucleotides read TGCGCCAGCAGCCAAGAACTGGGCGAAACCTACGAGCAGTACTTC. V is TRBV4-1 and J is TRBJ2-7; D remains unclear. CDR3 length: 15 amino acids. Germline loops: CDR1 MGHRA, CDR2 YSYEKL. Trimming cost V 0 bases and J 2 bases, with 11 bases left between them.

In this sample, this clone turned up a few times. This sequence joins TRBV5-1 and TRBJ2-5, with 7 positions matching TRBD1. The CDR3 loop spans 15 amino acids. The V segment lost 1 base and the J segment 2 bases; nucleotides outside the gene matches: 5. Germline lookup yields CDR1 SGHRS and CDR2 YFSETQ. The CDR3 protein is CASSLLGDSQETQYF. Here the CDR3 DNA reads TGCGCCAGCAGCTTGCTTGGGGACAGTCAAGAGACCCAGTACTTC.

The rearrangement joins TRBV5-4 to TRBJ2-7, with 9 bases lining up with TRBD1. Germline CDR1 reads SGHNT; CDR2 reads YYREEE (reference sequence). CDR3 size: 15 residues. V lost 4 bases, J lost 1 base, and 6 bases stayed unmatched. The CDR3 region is CASSKGTGKSYEQYF. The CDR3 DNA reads TGTGCCAGCAGCAAGGGGACAGGGAAGTCCTACGAGCAGTACTTC.

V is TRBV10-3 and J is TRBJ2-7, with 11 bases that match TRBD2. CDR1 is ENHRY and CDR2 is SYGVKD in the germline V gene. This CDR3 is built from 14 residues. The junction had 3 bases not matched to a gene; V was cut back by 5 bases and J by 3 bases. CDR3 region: CAISTSGSDYEQYF. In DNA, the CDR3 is TGTGCCATCAGTACTAGCGGGAGCGACTACGAGCAGTACTTC.

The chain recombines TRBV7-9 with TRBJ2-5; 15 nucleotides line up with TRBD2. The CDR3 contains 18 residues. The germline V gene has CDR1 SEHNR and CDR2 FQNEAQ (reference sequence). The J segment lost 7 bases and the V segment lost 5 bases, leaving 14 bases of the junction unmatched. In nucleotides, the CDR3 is TGTGCCAGCAGCGCCCAAGCCCCCGGGACTAGCGGGGGGCGGACCCAGTACTTC. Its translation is CASSAQAPGTSGGRTQYF. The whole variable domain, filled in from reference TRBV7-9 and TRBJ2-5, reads DTGVSQNPRHKITKRGQNVTFRCDPISEHNRLYWYRQTLGQGPEFLTYFQNEAQLEKSRLLSDRFSAERPKGSFSTLEIQRTEQGDSAMYLCASSAQAPGTSGGRTQYFGPGTRLLVL.

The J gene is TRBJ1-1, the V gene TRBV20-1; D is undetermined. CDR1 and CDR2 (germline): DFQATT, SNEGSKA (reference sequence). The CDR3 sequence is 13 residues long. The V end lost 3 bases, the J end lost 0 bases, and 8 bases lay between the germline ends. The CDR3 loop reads CSASLHMNTEAFF. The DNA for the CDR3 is TGCAGTGCTAGTCTTCACATGAACACTGAAGCTTTCTTT.

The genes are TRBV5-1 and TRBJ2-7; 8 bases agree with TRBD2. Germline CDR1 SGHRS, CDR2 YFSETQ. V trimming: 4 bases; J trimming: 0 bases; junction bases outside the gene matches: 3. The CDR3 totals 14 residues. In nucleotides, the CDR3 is TGCGCCAGCAGCATCAGCGGGAGCTCCTACGAGCAGTACTTC. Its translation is CASSISGSSYEQYF.

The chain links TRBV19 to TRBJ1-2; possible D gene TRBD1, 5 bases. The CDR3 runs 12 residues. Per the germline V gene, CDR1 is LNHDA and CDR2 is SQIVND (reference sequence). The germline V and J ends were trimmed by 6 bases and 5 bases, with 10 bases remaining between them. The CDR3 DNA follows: TGTGCCAGTAGCGACAGACCTTATGGCTACACCTTC. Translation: CASSDRPYGYTF.

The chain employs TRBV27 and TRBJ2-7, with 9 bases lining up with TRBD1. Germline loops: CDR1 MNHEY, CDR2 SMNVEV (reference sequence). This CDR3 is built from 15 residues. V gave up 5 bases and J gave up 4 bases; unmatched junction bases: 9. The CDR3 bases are TGTGCCAGCAGTCTACCGGGACAGGGACCGTACGAGCAGTACTTC. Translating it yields CASSLPGQGPYEQYF.

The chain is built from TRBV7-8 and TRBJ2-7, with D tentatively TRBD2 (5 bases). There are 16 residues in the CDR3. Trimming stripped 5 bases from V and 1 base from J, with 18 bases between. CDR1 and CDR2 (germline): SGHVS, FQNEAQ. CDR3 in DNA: TGTGCCAGCAGCGCAATATTAACGGGAACATCCTACGAGCAGTACTTC. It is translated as CASSAILTGTSYEQYF.

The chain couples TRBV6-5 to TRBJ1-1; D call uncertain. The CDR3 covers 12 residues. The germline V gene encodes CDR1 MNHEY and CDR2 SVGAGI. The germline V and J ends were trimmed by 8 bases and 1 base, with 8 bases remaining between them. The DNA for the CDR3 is TGTGCCAGCCGCGGGTGGAACACTGAAGCTTTCTTT. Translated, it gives CASRGWNTEAFF.

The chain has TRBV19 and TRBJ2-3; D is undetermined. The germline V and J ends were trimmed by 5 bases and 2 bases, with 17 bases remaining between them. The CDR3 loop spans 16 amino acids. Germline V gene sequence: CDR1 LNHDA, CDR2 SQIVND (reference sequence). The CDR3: CASSVILPSPTDTQYF. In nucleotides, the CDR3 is TGTGCCAGTAGTGTGATACTACCATCCCCCACAGATACGCAGTATTTT.

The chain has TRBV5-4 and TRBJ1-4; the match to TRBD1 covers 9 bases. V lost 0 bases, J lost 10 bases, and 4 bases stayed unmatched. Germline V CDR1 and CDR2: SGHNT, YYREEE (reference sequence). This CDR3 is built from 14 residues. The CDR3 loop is CASSLGTGDGKLFF. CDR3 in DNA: TGTGCCAGCAGCTTGGGGACAGGGGACGGAAAACTGTTTTTT. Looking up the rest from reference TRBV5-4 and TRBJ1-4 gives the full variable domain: ETGVTQSPTHLIKTRGQQVTLRCSSQSGHNTVSWYQQALGQGPQFIFQYYREEENGRGNFPPRFSGLQFPNYSSELNVNALELDDSALYLCASSLGTGDGKLFFGSGTQLSVL.

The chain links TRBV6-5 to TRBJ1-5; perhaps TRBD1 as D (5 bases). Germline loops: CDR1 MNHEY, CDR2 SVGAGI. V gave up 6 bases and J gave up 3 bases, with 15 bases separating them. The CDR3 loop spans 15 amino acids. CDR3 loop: CASRGKGPSNQPQHF. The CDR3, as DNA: TGTGCCAGCAGGGGCAAGGGGCCATCCAATCAGCCCCAGCATTTT.

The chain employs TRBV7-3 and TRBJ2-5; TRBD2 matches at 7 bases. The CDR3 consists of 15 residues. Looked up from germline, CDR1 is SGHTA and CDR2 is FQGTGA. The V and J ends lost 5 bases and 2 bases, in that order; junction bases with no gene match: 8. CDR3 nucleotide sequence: TGTGCCAGCAGCGATGGACTAGTGGGTCAAGAGACCCAGTACTTC. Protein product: CASSDGLVGQETQYF.

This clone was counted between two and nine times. CDR3 coding DNA: TGTGCCAGCAGCTTAAGGAGGGTAGCGGGTACCTACGAGCAGTACTTC. Translated, it gives CASSLRRVAGTYEQYF. J is TRBJ2-7 and V is TRBV11-2, with 7 bases identical to TRBD2. This CDR3 spans 16 amino acids. V lost 2 bases and J lost 2; bases outside the gene matches: 9. The germline V gene encodes CDR1 SGHAT and CDR2 FQNNGV.

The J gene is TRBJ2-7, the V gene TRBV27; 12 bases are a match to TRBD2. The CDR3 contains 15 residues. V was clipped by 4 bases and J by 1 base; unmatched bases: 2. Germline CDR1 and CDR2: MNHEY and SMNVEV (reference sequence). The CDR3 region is CASSSGLAGSYEQYF. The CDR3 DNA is TGTGCCAGCAGTTCAGGACTAGCGGGATCCTACGAGCAGTACTTC.

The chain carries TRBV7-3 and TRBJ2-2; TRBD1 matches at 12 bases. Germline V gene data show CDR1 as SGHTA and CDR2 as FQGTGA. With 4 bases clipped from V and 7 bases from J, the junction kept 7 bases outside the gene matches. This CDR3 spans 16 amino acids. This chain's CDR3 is CASSSGTGGLGGELFF. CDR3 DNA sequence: TGTGCCAGCAGCTCCGGGACAGGGGGCCTCGGCGGGGAGCTGTTTTTT.

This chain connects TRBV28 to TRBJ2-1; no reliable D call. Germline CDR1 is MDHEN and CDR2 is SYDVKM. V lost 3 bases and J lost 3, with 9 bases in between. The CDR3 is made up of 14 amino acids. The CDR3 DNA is TGTGCCAGCAGTTTTGGCGGCAGCTACAATGAGCAGTTCTTC. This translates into CASSFGGSYNEQFF.

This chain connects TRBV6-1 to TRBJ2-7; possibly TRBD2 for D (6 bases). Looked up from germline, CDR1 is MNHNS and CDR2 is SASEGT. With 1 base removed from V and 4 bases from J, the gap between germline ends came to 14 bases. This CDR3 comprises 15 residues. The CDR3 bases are TGTGCCAGCAGTGAAGTTCCCGGGACTCCGTACGAGCAGTACTTC. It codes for CASSEVPGTPYEQYF.

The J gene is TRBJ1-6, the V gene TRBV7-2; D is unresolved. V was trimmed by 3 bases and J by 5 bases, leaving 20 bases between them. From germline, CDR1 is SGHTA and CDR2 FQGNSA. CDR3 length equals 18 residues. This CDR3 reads CASSLTPIGSFNNSPLHF. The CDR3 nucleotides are TGTGCCAGCAGCTTGACCCCGATAGGGAGTTTTAATAATTCACCCCTCCACTTT.

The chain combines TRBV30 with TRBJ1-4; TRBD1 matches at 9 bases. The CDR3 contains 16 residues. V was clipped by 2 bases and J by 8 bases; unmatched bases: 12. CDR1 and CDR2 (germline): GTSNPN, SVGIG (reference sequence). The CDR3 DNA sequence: TGTGCCTGGAGTCCCCCCGGACAGGGGAGAGGGGAAAAACTGTTTTTT. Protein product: CAWSPPGQGRGEKLFF.

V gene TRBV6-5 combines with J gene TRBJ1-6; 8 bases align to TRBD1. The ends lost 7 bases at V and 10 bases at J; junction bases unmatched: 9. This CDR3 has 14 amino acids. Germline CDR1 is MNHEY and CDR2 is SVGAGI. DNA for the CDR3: TGTGCCAGCAAAAGGACAGGGTTCGAATCACCCCTCCACTTT. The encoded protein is CASKRTGFESPLHF.

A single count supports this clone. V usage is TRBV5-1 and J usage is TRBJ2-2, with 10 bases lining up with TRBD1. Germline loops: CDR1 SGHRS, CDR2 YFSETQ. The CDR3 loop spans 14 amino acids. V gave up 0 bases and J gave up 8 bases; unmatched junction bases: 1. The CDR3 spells CASSLGQGAGELFF. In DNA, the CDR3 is TGCGCCAGCAGCTTGGGACAGGGGGCAGGGGAGCTGTTTTTT.

CDR3 sequence: CASSSRQGAITEAFF. The CDR3 coding sequence is TGTGCCAGTAGTTCACGACAGGGGGCGATCACTGAAGCTTTCTTT. The gene calls are TRBV19 and TRBJ1-1; 10 nucleotides align to TRBD1. The CDR3 consists of 15 residues. Germline trimming cut 5 bases from V and 4 bases from J; bases unmatched to any gene: 7. Germline V gives CDR1 LNHDA, CDR2 SQIVND (reference sequence).

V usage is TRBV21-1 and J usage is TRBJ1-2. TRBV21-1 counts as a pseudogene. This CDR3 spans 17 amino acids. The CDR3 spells CASSKFGKGLHTYGYTF. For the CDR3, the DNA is TGTGCCAGCAGCAAATTCGGGAAGGGCCTGCACACCTATGGCTACACCTTC.